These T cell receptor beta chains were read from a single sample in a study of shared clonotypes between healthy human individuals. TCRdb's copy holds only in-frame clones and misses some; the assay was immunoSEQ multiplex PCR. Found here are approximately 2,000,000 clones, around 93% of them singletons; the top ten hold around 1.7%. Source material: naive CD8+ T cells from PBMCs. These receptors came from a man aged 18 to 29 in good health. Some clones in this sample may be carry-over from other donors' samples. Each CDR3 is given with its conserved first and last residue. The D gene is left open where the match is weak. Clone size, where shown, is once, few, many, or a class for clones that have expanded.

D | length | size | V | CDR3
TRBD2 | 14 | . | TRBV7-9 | CASSLAPSGSGQFF
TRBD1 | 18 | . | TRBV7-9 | CASSRNRGALITNTEAFF
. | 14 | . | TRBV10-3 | CAISDRDRPYEQYF
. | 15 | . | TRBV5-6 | CASSLAGRESTEAFF
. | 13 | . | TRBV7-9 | CASSLMGNTEAFF
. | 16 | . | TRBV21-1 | CASSTGATISGNTIYF
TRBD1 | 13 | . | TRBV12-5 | CASASDRQETQYF
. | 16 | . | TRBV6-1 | CASSEAIVGRRETQYF
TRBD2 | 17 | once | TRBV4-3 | CASSQSVLAGVPGELFF
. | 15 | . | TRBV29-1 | CSVQGGTENSYEQYF
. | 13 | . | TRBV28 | CASSLGQWDGYTF
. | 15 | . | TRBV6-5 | CASSYSASTYNEQFF
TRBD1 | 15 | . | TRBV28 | CASSPPGQPLNEQFF
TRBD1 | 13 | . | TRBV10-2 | CASTPDRPNTIYF
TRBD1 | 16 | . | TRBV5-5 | CASSFLTGGTNQPQHF
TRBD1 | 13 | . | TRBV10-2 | CATSGQGNTEAFF
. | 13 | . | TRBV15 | CATSRASTDTQYF